The rows below give T cell receptor beta chains drawn from one sample of a study of regulatory T cells in long-lasting Graves disease. Each CDR3 protein gets one entry after TCRdb re-called the multiplex PCR reads with MiXCR. Among 430,000 or so distinct CDR3 sequences listed, roughly 23% were seen once. The sequenced sample was peripheral blood mononuclear cells (PBMCs), obtained when the disease was refractory, from a patient treated with antithyroid drugs. Every receptor here comes from a female donor with Graves disease. Both conserved end residues are part of each CDR3. The D gene is left open where the match is weak. Clone size appears in some rows only: once, few, many, or a class for an expanded clone.

clone_size j_call v_call d_call cdr3_length cdr3_nt cdr3_aa
. TRBJ2-5 TRBV5-1 . 16 TGCGCCAGCAGCATGGACCGGGCCCTTGCGCAAGAGACCCAGTACTTC CASSMDRALAQETQYF
. TRBJ2-5 TRBV24-1 TRBD1 16 TGTGCCACCAGTGATTTCCCCGGGACAGGGGGAGAGACCCAGTACTTC CATSDFPGTGGETQYF
. TRBJ2-1 TRBV20-1 TRBD2 13 TGCAGTGCTAGCTGGCGGGAGTACAATGAGCAGTTCTTC CSASWREYNEQFF
. TRBJ2-1 TRBV5-1 . 15 TGCGCCAGCAGCTTAGCAGCGGGCGCGTACAATGAGCAGTTCTTC CASSLAAGAYNEQFF
many TRBJ2-2 TRBV6-1 TRBD2 15 TGTGCCTCGGAACTAGCGGCCTCCCCTACCGGGGAGCTGTTTTTT CASELAASPTGELFF
many TRBJ2-7 TRBV2 . 15 TGTGCCAGCAGTGAAGCGCTGGGTGCCCTCTACGAGCAGTACTTC CASSEALGALYEQYF
many TRBJ2-2 TRBV28 . 16 TGTGCCAGCAGTTTATCCCCAGGGAAGGGGGCCGGGGAGCTGTTTTTT CASSLSPGKGAGELFF
. TRBJ2-2 TRBV6-1 . 16 TGTGCCAGCAGTGGGAAGGACAACTGGAACACCGGGGAGCTGTTTTTT CASSGKDNWNTGELFF
many TRBJ1-6 TRBV6-5 . 14 TGTGCCAGCAGTTACGACGGTCCTAATTCACCCCTCCACTTT CASSYDGPNSPLHF
once TRBJ2-1 TRBV29-1 . 11 . CSADWGTGARF
few TRBJ1-3 TRBV5-1 . 13 TGTGCCAGCAGCTTGAACACTGGAAACACCATATATTTT CASSLNTGNTIYF
. TRBJ2-7 TRBV7-9 . 14 TGTGCCAGCAGCTCACAGGGGGGGGTCTACGAGCAGTACTTC CASSSQGGVYEQYF
many TRBJ1-2 TRBV28 TRBD1 15 TGTGCCAGCAGTTTTGGACAGGGGGCGAGTTCTGGCTACACCTTC CASSFGQGASSGYTF
. TRBJ1-1 TRBV30 . 12 TGTGCCTGGAGTCCCACGGATAGTGGGGCTTTCTTT CAWSPTDSGAFF
few TRBJ1-1 TRBV7-9 TRBD1 17 TGTGCCAGCAGCCCCCGGACCGCGGGACAGGGGGCCACTGAAGCTTTCTTT CASSPRTAGQGATEAFF
many TRBJ2-7 TRBV2 . 13 TGTGCCAGCAGTGACAAGGACCGCGACGAGCAGTACTTC CASSDKDRDEQYF
many TRBJ2-5 TRBV20-1 . 12 TGCAGTGCTAGGAGAGTAGGGGAGACCCAGTACTTC CSARRVGETQYF
many TRBJ1-1 TRBV16 TRBD1 13 TGTGCCAGCAGGACAGGGCCGAACACTGAAGCTTTCTTT CASRTGPNTEAFF
. TRBJ1-5 TRBV4-1 TRBD1 14 TGCGCCAGCGATTTGACAGGGACGAATCAGCCCCAGCATTTT CASDLTGTNQPQHF
few TRBJ2-2 TRBV7-2 . 14 TGTGCCAGCAGCCCCGGACTCCCCTCCCGGGAGCTGTTTTTT CASSPGLPSRELFF
many TRBJ2-1 TRBV2 TRBD2 15 TGTGCCACCTCCCACTTTCGGGGGAGGGCGGGTGAGCAGTTCTTC CATSHFRGRAGEQFF
. TRBJ2-3 TRBV18 TRBD1 18 TGTGCCAGCTCACTCGGACAGGGGGCGATGTCTGAGTCAGATACGCAGTATTTT CASSLGQGAMSESDTQYF
few TRBJ2-1 TRBV27 . 15 TGTGCCAGCAGTCCAGACGCGGCGGCTGTAAGTGAGCAGTTCTTC CASSPDAAAVSEQFF
few TRBJ2-7 TRBV11-2 TRBD2 14 TGTGCCAGCAGCAAGGGGACTAGCAGCTACGAGCAGTACTTC CASSKGTSSYEQYF
. TRBJ1-6 TRBV7-2 TRBD1 15 TGTGCCAGCAGCTTCGACAGGGTGGGGAATTCACCCCTCCACTTT CASSFDRVGNSPLHF
many TRBJ1-1 TRBV30 . 13 TGTGCCTGGAGAGGCGGGACAAACACTGAAGCTTTCTTT CAWRGGTNTEAFF
. TRBJ2-2 TRBV6-1 . 16 TGTGCCAGCAGTCCGGCCGTAAAGAGGAACACCGGGGAGCTGTTTTTT CASSPAVKRNTGELFF
. TRBJ2-7 TRBV30 . 11 TGTGCCTGGAGTAGTCTCTACGAGCAGTACTTC CAWSSLYEQYF
few TRBJ2-1 TRBV7-8 . 19 TGTGCCAGCAGCTTAGTCCTCGGGAGTCTAGGAAAGACCTACAATGAGCAGTTCTTC CASSLVLGSLGKTYNEQFF
. TRBJ2-1 TRBV2 TRBD2 15 TGTGCCAGCCAGGCGCGGGAGGGCAGTTACAATGAGCAGTTCTTC CASQAREGSYNEQFF
many TRBJ2-7 TRBV28 TRBD2 18 TGTGCCAGCACCACCGCGGGTGCCGGAAGCGGGGGAACCTACGAGCAGTACTTC CASTTAGAGSGGTYEQYF
medium-sized TRBJ2-4 TRBV12-3/TRBV12-4 . 13 TGTGCCAGCAGTGGTGGTAGCAAAAACATTCAGTACTTC CASSGGSKNIQYF
many TRBJ1-6 TRBV28 TRBD1 15 TGTGCCAGCAGTTCTCGGGACAGATCGAATTCACCCCTCCACTTT CASSSRDRSNSPLHF
many TRBJ1-5 TRBV6-1 TRBD1 19 TGTGCCAGCAGTGGACCGGGATCAATAGGGACAGGGGCCGAACAGCCCCAGCATTTT CASSGPGSIGTGAEQPQHF
. TRBJ2-7 TRBV4-1 . 18 TGCGCCAGCAGCCAAAAGAGTGGGGGCGGGCTTAACTCCTACGAGCAGTACTTC CASSQKSGGGLNSYEQYF
. TRBJ2-3 TRBV7-7 . 14 TGTGCTAGCAGCCCCGGACCGCGCACAGATACGCAGTATTTT CASSPGPRTDTQYF
many TRBJ2-2 TRBV2 . 17 TGTGCCAGCAGTGAGAACCTACCTGGCGGAAGCACCGGGGAGCTGTTTTTT CASSENLPGGSTGELFF
. TRBJ2-7 TRBV20-1 TRBD1 13 TGCAGTGCTCGAAGACAGGGGTTCTACGAGCAGTACTTC CSARRQGFYEQYF
many TRBJ2-7 TRBV27 . 14 TGTGCCAGCAGTCCGTACACGGGGATCGGAGTGGAGTACTTC CASSPYTGIGVEYF
many TRBJ1-2 TRBV12-3/TRBV12-4 TRBD1 15 TGTGCCAGCTTCGACGGGGACAGGGGCGCCTATGGCTACACCTTC CASFDGDRGAYGYTF
few TRBJ1-1 TRBV15 . 12 TGTGCCACCAGCAGAGTGGACAGTGAAGCTTTCTTT CATSRVDSEAFF
few TRBJ2-5 TRBV7-6 . 15 TGTGCCAGCAGCTTAAACGCCGGGACCCAAGAGACCCAGTACTTC CASSLNAGTQETQYF
few TRBJ2-5 TRBV7-2 . 12 TGTGCCAGCACCAGGGCGGGGGAGACCCAGTACTTC CASTRAGETQYF
. TRBJ1-1 TRBV20-1 . 14 TGCAGTGCTAGAGTCCTGGGTCTTAACACTGAAGCTTTCTTT CSARVLGLNTEAFF
few TRBJ2-5 TRBV18 . 13 TGTGCCAGCTCACCCGGGACTCGGTCCTACCAGTACTTC CASSPGTRSYQYF
. TRBJ1-5 TRBV19 . 15 TGTGCCAGTAGTATATGGTTTGATGGCAATCAGCCCCAGCATTTT CASSIWFDGNQPQHF
. TRBJ1-6 TRBV19 TRBD1 15 TGTGCCAGTAGTAGCACCGGGACAGGGATTTCACCCCTCCACTTT CASSSTGTGISPLHF
. TRBJ2-6 TRBV5-6 . 18 TGTGCCAGCAGCCCCCTGGGGAGTTGGAGCTCTGGGGCCAACGTCCTGACTTTC CASSPLGSWSSGANVLTF